The next 6 T cell receptor beta chains were all read from a single sample in a study of CD8 T cells in ankylosing spondylitis. Study observations and caveats: Typical of ankylosing spondylitis blood, it appeared, was a TCR beta motif of eight highly homologous variants.

For these TCRs, the target antigens are not known. TCRdb re-derived calls from the 5' RACE reads in MiXCR, one entry per CDR3 protein. Among about 540,000 distinct CDR3 sequences listed, 12% were seen once. Sequenced material: blood, either unsorted or a sorted T cell fraction (not recorded which). Every receptor here comes from a male donor with ankylosing spondylitis.

This clonotype was recorded a few times. V is TRBV29-1 and J is TRBJ1-2; no reliable D call. The V end was cut by 6 bases, the J end by 4 bases, with 15 bases between. Per the germline V gene, CDR1 is SQVTM and CDR2 is ANQGSEA. The CDR3 has 13 amino acids. The CDR3 here is CSVPDGFSYGYTF. In DNA form, the CDR3 reads TGCAGCGTCCCAGACGGGTTTTCCTATGGCTACACCTTC. Drawing the rest from reference TRBV29-1 and TRBJ1-2, the complete variable domain is SAVISQKPSRDICQRGTSLTIQCQVDSQVTMMFWYRQQPGQSLTLIATANQGSEATYESGFVIDKFPISRPNLTFSTLTVSNMSPEDSSIYLCSVPDGFSYGYTFGSGTRLTVV.

This clonotype has only a few counts. The chain joins TRBV2 to TRBJ2-6, with D hard to call. Trimming took 9 bases from V and 1 from J, leaving 10 bases between them. From germline, CDR1 is SNHLY and CDR2 FYNNEI. The CDR3 sequence is 14 residues long. This chain's CDR3 is CASRLESGANVLTF. DNA of the CDR3: TGTGCCAGTCGATTGGAGTCTGGGGCCAACGTCCTGACTTTC.

This clonotype has just a few counts. The V and J genes are TRBV7-9 and TRBJ2-5, with D hard to call. Germline loops: CDR1 SEHNR, CDR2 FQNEAQ (reference sequence). Trimming took off 11 bases at V and 1 base at J, with 8 bases between the two ends. CDR3 size: 11 residues. This CDR3 is CAGATQETQYF. In DNA form, the CDR3 reads TGTGCCGGCGCAACCCAAGAGACCCAGTACTTC.

The chain has TRBV27 and TRBJ2-3; D not resolved. The CDR3 has 14 amino acids. Between the trimmed V and J ends, which lost 2 bases and 8 bases, there was a span of 14 bases. Germline CDR1 reads MNHEY; CDR2 reads SMNVEV (reference sequence). DNA of the CDR3: TGTGCCAGCAGTTTAGACGACCGACGAGTTACGCAGTATTTT. It is translated as CASSLDDRRVTQYF.

This clonotype has at least ten counts. This sequence joins TRBV7-2 and TRBJ2-3; D gene uncertain. V lost 1 base and J 5 bases, leaving 7 bases between the germline ends. Germline assignment: CDR1 SGHTA and CDR2 FQGNSA. CDR3 length: 13 amino acids. Written as DNA, the CDR3 is TGTGCCAGCAGCTTAGATGCTGGAGATACGCAGTATTTT. Its protein is CASSLDAGDTQYF.

The chain combines TRBV5-1 with TRBJ1-2, with TRBD1 matching over 8 bases. The J segment lost 2 bases and the V segment lost 4 bases, leaving 4 bases of the junction unmatched. Germline CDR1 SGHRS, CDR2 YFSETQ. CDR3 size: 14 residues. CDR3 residues: CASSIGQGNYGYTF. The CDR3 DNA follows: TGCGCCAGCAGCATAGGACAGGGCAACTATGGCTACACCTTC.